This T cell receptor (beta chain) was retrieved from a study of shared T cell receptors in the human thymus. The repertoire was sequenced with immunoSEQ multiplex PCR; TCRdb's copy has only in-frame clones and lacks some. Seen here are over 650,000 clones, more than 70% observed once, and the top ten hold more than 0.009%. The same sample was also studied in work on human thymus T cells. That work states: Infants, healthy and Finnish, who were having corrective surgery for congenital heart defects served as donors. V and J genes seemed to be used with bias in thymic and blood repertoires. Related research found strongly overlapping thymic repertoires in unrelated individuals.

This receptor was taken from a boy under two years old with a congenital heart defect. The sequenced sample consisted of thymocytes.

The CDR3 DNA sequence: TGTGCCTGGAGTTTAGAGTTTCTAGCGGGACCCCCCTACGAGCAGTACTTC. Amino acid sequence: CAWSLEFLAGPPYEQYF. The rearrangement uses TRBV30 and TRBJ2-7; 9 bases are shared with TRBD2. Germline CDR1 reads GTSNPN; CDR2 reads SVGIG (reference sequence). There are 17 residues in the CDR3. V lost 2 bases, J lost 2 bases, and 13 bases stayed unmatched. The variable domain in full, with the rest retrieved from reference TRBV30 and TRBJ2-7, is SQTIHQWPATLVQPVGSPLSLECTVEGTSNPNLYWYRQAAGRGLQLLFYSVGIGQISSEVPQNLSASRPQDRQFILSSKKLLLSDSGFYLCAWSLEFLAGPPYEQYFGPGTRLTVT.